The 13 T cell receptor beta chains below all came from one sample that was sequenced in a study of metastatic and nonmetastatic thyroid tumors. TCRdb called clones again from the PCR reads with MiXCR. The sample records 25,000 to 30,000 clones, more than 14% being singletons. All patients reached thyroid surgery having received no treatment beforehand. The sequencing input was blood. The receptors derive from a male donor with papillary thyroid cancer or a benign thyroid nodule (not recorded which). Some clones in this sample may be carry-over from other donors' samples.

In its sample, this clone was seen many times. The chain's CDR3 is CAWRGRGDTQYF. The CDR3 DNA follows: TGTGCCTGGAGAGGTCGGGGAGATACGCAGTATTTT. The chain carries TRBV30 and TRBJ2-3, with D possibly being TRBD2 (5 bases). The germline V gene has CDR1 GTSNPN and CDR2 SVGIG (reference sequence). V was trimmed by 3 bases and J by 5 bases, leaving 9 bases between them. This CDR3 is 12 amino acids long.

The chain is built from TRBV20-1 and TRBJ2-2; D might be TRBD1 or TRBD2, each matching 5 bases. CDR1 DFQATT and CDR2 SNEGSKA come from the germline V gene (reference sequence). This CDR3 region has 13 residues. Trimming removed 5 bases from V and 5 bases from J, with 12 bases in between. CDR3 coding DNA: TGCAGTGCTTGTGGGGGTGGGACCGGGGAGCTGTTTTTT. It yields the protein CSACGGGTGELFF.

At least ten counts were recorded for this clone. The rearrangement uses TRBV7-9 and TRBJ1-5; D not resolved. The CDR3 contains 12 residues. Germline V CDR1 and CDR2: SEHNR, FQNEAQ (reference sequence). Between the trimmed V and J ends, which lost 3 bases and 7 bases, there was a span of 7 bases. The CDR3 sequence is CASSFSTQPQHF. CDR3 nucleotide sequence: TGTGCCAGCAGCTTTAGCACGCAGCCCCAGCATTTT.

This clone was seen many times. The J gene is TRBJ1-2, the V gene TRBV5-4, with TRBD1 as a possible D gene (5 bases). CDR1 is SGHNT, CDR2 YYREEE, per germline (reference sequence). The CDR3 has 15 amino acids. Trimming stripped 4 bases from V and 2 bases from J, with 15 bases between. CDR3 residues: CASSLTGATNYGYTF. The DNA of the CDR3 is TGTGCCAGCAGCCTAACAGGTGCAACAAACTATGGCTACACCTTC.

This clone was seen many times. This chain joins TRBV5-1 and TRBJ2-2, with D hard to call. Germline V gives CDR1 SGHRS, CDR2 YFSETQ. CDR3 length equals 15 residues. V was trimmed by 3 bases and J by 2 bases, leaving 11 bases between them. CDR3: CASSSGSLNTGELFF. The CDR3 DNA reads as TGCGCCAGCAGCTCCGGGTCCTTAAACACCGGGGAGCTGTTTTTT.

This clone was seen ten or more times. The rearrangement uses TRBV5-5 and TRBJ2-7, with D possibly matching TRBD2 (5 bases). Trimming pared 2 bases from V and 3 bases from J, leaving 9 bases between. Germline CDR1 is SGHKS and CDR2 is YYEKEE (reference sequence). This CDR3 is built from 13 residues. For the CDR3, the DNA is TGTGCCAGCAGCTTTGGAGCGGTCTACGAGCAGTACTTC. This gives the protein CASSFGAVYEQYF.

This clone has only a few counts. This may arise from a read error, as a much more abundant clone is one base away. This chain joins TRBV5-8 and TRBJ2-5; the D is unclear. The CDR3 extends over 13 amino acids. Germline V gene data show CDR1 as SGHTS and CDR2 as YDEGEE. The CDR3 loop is CASSLLIQETLYF. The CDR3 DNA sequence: TGTGCCAGCAGCTTACTAATTCAAGAGACCCTGTACTTC. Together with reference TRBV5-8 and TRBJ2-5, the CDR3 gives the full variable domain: EAGVTQSPTHLIKTRGQQATLRCSPISGHTSVYWYQQALGLGLQFLLWYDEGEERNRGNFPPRFSGRQFPNYSSELNVNALELEDSALYLCASSLLIQETLYFGPGTRLLVL.

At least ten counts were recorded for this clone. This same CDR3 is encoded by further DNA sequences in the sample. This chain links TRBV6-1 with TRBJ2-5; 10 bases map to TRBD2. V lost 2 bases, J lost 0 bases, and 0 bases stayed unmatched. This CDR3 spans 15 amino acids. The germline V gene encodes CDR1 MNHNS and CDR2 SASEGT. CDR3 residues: CASSELAGDQETQYF. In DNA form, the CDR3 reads TGTGCCAGCAGTGAACTAGCGGGGGACCAAGAGACCCAGTACTTC.

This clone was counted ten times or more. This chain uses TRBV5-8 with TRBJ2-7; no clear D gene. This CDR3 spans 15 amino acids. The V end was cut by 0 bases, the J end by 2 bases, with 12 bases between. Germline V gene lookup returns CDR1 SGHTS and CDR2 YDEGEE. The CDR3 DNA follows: TGTGCCAGCAGCTTGGGGCAGTTACTTCCCTACGAGCAGTACTTC. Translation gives CASSLGQLLPYEQYF.

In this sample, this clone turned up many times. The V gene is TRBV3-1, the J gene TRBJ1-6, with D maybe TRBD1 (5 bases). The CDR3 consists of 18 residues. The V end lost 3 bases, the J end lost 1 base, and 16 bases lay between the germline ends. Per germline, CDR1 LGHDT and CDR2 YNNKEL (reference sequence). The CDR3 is CASSQIPGTGSYNSPLHF. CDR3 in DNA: TGTGCCAGCAGCCAGATCCCAGGGACGGGATCCTATAATTCACCCCTCCACTTT.

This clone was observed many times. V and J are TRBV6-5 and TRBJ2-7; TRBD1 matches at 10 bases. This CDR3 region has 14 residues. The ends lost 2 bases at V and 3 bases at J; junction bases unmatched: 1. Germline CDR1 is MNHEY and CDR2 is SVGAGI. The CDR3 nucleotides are TGTGCCAGCAGTTACGGACAGGGGGTCTACGAGCAGTACTTC. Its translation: CASSYGQGVYEQYF.

In DNA, the CDR3 is TGTGCCTGGAGTCTCCGGGGGGGGATCTACACCTTC. Translated: CAWSLRGGIYTF. The V and J genes are TRBV30 and TRBJ1-2; D perhaps matches TRBD1 (5 bases). This CDR3 region has 12 residues. Germline lookup yields CDR1 GTSNPN and CDR2 SVGIG (reference sequence). Trimming removed 2 bases at V and 10 bases at J, with 14 bases between.

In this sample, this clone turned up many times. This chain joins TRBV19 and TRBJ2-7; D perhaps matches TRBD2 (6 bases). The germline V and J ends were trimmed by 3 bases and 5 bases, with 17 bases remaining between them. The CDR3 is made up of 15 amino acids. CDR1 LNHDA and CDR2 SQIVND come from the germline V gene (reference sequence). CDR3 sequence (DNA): TGTGCCAGTAGTATTAGCGGCGGGTCGAGGAACGAGCAGTACTTC. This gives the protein CASSISGGSRNEQYF.